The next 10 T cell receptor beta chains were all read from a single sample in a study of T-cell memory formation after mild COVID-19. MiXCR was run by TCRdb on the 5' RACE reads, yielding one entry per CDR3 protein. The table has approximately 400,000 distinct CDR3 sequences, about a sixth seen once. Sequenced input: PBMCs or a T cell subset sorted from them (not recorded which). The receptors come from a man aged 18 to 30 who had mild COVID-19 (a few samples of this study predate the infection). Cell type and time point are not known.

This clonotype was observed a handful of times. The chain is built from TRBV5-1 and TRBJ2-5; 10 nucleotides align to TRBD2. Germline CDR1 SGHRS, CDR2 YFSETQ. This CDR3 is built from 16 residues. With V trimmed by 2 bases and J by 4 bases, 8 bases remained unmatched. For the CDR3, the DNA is TGCGCCAGCAGCTTCGGACTAGCGGATTTGTCAGAGACCCAGTACTTC. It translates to CASSFGLADLSETQYF. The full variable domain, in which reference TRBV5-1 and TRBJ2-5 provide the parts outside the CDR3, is KAGVTQTPRYLIKTRGQQVTLSCSPISGHRSVSWYQQTPGQGLQFLFEYFSETQRNKGNFPGRFSGRQFSNSRSEMNVSTLELGDSALYLCASSFGLADLSETQYFGPGTRLLVL.

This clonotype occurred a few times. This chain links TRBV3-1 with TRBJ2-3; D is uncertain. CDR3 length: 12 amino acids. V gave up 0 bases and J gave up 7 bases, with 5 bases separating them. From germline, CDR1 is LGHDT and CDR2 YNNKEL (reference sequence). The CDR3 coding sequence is TGTGCCAGCAGCCAAGATCGACATACGCAGTATTTT. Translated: CASSQDRHTQYF.

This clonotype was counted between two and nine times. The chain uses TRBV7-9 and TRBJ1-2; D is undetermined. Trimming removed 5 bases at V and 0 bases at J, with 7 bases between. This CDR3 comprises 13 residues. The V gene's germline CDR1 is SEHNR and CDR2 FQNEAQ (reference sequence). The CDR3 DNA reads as TGTGCCAGCAGCCAGGACGCTAACTATGGCTACACCTTC. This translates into CASSQDANYGYTF.

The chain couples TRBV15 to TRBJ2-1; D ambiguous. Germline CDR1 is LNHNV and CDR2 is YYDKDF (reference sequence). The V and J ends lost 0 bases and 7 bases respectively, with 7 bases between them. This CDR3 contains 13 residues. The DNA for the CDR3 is TGTGCCACCAGCAGAGATCGAAAGAATGAGCAGTTCTTC. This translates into CATSRDRKNEQFF.

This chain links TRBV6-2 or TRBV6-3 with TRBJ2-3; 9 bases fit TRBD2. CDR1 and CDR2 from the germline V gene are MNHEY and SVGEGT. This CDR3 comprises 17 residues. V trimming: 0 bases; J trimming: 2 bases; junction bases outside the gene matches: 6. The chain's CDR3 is CASSYSKTSGYTDTQYF. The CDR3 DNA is TGTGCCAGCAGTTACTCCAAGACTAGCGGATACACAGATACGCAGTATTTT.

In DNA form, the CDR3 reads TGTGCCAGCAGTGAAAGCGGGGGGATCCAAGAGACCCAGTACTTC. Translating it yields CASSESGGIQETQYF. The gene calls are TRBV2 and TRBJ2-5, with 9 bases lining up with TRBD2. This CDR3 contains 15 residues. V lost 2 bases to trimming and J lost 1 base; unmatched junction nucleotides: 2. The germline V gene has CDR1 SNHLY and CDR2 FYNNEI.

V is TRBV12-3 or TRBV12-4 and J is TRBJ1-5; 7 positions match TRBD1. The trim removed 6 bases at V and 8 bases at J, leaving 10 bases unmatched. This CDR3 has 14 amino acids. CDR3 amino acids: CASSPGQAREPQHF. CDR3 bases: TGTGCCAGCAGCCCTGGACAGGCCCGCGAGCCCCAGCATTTT.

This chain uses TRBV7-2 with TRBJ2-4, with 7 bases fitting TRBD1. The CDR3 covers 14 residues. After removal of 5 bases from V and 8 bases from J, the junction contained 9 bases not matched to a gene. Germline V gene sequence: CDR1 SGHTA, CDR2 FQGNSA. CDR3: CASSTRQGKDIQYF. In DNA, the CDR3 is TGTGCCAGCAGCACTAGACAGGGTAAAGACATTCAGTACTTC.

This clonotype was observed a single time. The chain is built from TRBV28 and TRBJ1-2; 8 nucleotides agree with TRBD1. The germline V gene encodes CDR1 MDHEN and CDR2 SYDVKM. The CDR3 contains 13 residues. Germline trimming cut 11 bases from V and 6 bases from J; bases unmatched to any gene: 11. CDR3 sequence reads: CAASGGHWDGYTF. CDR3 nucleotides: TGTGCCGCGTCAGGGGGCCATTGGGATGGCTACACCTTC.

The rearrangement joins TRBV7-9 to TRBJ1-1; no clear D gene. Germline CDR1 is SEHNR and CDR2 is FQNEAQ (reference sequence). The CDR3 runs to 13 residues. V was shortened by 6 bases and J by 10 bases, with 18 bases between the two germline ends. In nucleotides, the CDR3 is TGTGCCAGCAGTCTGGCGGGAGCGGGAGGAGCTTTCTTT. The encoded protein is CASSLAGAGGAFF. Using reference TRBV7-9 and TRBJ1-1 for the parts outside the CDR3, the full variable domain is DTGVSQNPRHKITKRGQNVTFRCDPISEHNRLYWYRQTLGQGPEFLTYFQNEAQLEKSRLLSDRFSAERPKGSFSTLEIQRTEQGDSAMYLCASSLAGAGGAFFGQGTRLTVV.